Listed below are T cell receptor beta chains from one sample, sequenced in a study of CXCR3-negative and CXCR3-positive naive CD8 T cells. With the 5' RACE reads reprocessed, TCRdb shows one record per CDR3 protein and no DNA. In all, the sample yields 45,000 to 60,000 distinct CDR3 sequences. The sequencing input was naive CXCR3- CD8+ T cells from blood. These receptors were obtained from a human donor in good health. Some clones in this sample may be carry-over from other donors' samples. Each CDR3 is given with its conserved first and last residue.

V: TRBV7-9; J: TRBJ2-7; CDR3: CASSLNLYEQYF
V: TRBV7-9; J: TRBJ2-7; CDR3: CASSFSRGEVYEQYF
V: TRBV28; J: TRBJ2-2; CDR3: CASDQNGELFF
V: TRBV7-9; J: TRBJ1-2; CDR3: CASTPSGYGYTF
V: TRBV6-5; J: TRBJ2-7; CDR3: CASSLPPGPRSTYEQYF
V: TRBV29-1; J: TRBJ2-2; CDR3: CSVLRAAGELFF
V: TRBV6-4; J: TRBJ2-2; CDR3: CASQAPNTGELFF
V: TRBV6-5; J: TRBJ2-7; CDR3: CASSSGTGKDEQYF
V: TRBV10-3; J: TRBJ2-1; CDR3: CAISEGENNEQFF
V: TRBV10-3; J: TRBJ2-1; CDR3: CAIREQGGPYNEQFF
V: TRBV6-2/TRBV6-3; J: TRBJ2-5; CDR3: CASSYGSGGNQETQYF
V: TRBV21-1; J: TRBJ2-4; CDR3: CASSHKAGSAKNIQYF
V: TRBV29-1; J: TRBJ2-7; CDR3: CSVRGGDSLEQYF
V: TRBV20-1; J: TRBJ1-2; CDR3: CSARWDRVVADGYTF
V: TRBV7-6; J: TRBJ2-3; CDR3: CASSLVTGATDTQYF
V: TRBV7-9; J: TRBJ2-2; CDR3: CASSSRTGPNTGELFF
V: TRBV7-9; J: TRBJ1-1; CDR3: CASSLATTEAFF
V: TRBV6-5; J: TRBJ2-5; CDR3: CASRPRRVEGETQYF
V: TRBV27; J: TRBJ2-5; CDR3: CASSLSDRGGETQYF
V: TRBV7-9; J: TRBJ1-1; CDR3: CASSILGQSFMNTEAFF
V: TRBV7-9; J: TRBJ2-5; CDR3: CASSATETQYF
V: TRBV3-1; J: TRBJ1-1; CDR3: CASSQTDEAFF
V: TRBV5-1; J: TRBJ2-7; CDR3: CASSLRTDRYEQYF
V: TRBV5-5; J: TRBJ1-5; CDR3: CASSEKGQSRVAQHF
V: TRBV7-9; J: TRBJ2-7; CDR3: CASSVTSGLSYEQYF
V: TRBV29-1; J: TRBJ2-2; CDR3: CSVEVMAGELFF
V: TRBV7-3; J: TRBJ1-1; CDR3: CASSLAGQPTEAFF
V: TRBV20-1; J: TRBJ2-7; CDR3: CSARDGRTYEQYF
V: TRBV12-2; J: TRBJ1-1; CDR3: CASRLAEDRVNTEAFF
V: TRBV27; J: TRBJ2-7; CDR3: CASSLTQDYEQYF
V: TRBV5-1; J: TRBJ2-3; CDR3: CASSRGGTDTQYF
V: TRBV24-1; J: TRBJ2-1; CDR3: CATSPGQGALGQFF
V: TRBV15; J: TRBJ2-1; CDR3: CATSRDQGPPLNEQFF
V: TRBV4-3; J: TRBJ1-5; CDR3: CASSQVESPRQPQHF
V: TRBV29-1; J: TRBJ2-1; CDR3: CSVTRDRWGNEQFF
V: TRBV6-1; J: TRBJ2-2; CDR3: CASSEAGLAGRTGELFF
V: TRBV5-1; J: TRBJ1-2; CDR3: CASSAGSSGYTF
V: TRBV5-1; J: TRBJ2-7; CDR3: CASSSLGETGTATYEQYF
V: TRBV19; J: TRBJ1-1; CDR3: CASSVGTGNTEAFF
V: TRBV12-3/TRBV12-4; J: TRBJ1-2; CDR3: CALSGTAAPYGYTF
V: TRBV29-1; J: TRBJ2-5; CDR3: CSVASYRDPGFQETQYF
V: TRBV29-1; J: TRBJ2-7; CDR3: CSVDDPAAYEQYF
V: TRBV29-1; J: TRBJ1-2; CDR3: CSVILAYGYTF
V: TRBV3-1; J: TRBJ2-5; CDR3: CASTRKTGPQETQYF
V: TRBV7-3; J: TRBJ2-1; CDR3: CASSRTGSYNEQFF
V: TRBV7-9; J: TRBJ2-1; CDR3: CASSLGSGPYNEQFF
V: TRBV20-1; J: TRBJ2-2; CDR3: CSGGGANTGGLFF
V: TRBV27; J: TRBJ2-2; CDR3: CASSLGTGTGELFF
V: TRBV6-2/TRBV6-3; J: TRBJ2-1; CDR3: CASSYSSGTENYNEQFF
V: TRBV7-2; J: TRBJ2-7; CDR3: CASSLARQGNYEQYF
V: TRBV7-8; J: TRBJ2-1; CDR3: CASSVAGGPYNEQFF
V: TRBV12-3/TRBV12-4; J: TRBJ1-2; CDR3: CASSATLAGRGGYTF